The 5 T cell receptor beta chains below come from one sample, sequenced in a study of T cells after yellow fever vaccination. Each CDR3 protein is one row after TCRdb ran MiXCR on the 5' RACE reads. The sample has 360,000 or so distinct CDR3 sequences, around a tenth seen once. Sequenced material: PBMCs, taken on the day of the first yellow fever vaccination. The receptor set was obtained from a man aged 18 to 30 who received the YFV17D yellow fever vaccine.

In DNA form, the CDR3 reads TGTGCCAGCAGGGGCCCTGGCAATGAGCAGTTCTTC. Residues: CASRGPGNEQFF. The chain has TRBV12-3 or TRBV12-4 and TRBJ2-1; no clear D. V dropped 6 bases and J dropped 6 bases, with 9 bases sitting between them. The CDR3 spans 12 residues.

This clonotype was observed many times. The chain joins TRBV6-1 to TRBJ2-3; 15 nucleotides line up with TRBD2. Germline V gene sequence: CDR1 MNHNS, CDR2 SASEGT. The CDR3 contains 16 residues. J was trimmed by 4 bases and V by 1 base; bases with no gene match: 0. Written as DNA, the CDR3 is TGTGCCAGCAGTGAAGGGACTAGCGGGGGGGCAGATACGCAGTATTTT. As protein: CASSEGTSGGADTQYF.

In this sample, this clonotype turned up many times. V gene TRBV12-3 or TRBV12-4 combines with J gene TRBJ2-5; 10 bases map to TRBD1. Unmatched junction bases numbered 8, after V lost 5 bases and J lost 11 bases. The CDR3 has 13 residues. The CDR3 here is CASSRTGGKVQYF. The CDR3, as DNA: TGTGCCAGCAGTCGGACAGGGGGTAAAGTTCAGTACTTC.

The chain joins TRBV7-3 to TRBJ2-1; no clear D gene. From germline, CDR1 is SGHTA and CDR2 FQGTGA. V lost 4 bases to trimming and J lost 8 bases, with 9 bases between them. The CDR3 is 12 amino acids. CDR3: CASSSPGHEQFF. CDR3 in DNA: TGTGCCAGCAGCTCCCCCGGCCATGAGCAGTTCTTC.

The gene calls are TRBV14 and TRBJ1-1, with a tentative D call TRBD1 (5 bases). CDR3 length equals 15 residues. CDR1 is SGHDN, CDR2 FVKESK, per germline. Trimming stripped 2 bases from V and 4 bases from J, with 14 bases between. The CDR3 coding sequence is TGTGCCAGCAGCCAACTGACAGTCTCTGGCACTGAAGCTTTCTTT. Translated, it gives CASSQLTVSGTEAFF.